This T cell receptor beta chain was obtained from a study of T cell responses to AZD1222 COVID-19 vaccine (dated by TCRdb to about 2021). With respect to the entire study: A total of 233 trial participants underwent TCR sequencing, of whom nearly 210 had received two doses of AZD1222 and around 25 had received two doses of the MenACWY control vaccine. Trial participants were enrolled by age into subgroups of 18-55, 56-69 and 70-plus years, and roughly 150, 30 and 60 TCR-sequenced participants, respectively, were included in these subgroups. The study at large found these results: A significant rise in spike-specific TCR breadth and depth was observed after two AZD1222 doses relative to day 0 and relative to MenACWY recipients. In the small 56-69-year group, the increase in depth fell short of significance, most likely because of low power. CD4 TCRs associated with the vaccine covered the entire spike protein, and the dominant responses were in regions 160-218 and 743-854. Reportedly, close to half of the unique spike-specific TCRs recognized epitopes lying outside the regions that are mutated in the B.1.351 and B.1.1.7 variants. Most participants were white British and females outnumbered males, and the authors suggested that clonal diversity may have been underestimated. No day 14 peak-response samples were available, so repertoires were characterized only after the peak T cell response. Conclusions about previously exposed vaccinees are limited because only 5 or 6 AZD1222 recipients were SARS-CoV-2 seropositive at baseline.

Including the terminal cysteine and phenylalanine, the CDR3 comprises 15 residues. Only CDR3 DNA remains: 45 bases, in frame from the first base. The germline V end is reduced by 3 bases and the J end by 4 bases; junction bases left unmatched: 7. CDR1 KGHSH and CDR2 LQKENI were looked up in the germline V gene. A note on this clone: What antigen it recognizes has not been identified. Base qualities are missing; no much larger clone stands one base away.

The CDR3 regions of human TCRbeta chains were subjected to immunosequencing. On the study's bioinformatics: Repertoire TCRs were matched against a reference library of SARS-CoV-2-specific TCRs generated with the MIRA antigen-specificity platform. Breadth was defined as the fraction of unique TCRs that were SARS-CoV-2-associated, and depth was defined as the fraction of total T cells that were SARS-CoV-2-associated. Each spike-specific TCR was assigned to its reactive spike region and to a CD4 or CD8 class using the MIRA data. Log10-transformed breadth and depth values were compared by one-way ANOVA with Sidak's multiple comparisons tests. What TCRdb holds here is the immuneACCESS table cut down to in-frame rearrangements. Part of the clones is not present; checked against another copy, under half of the missing clones reflect an unresolved V gene, and the others are unexplained. Clone size and the V and J calls come from that table; the DNA yielded D and trimming. Recorded for this sample are some 180,000 clones; around 90% of them occurred a single time. Of the sample, less than 4% is held by the ten largest clones.

Explained via the paper, the time point label denotes: about 28 days (+/-7) after the second vaccine dose. Sample treatment or condition, as interpreted from the label and publication: meningococcal conjugate vaccine given as trial control. Vaccinee samples came from UK trials COV001 and COV002, including a single-blind randomized controlled phase 2/3 trial of AZD1222 (ChAdOx1 nCoV-19) in healthy adults. For TCRbeta chain sequencing, PBMC samples were collected from trial participants at day 0 and at day 28 after the second dose. Material: peripheral blood, obtained 28 days after the second dose of the MenACWY control vaccine. The receptor was isolated from an adult who received the MenACWY meningococcal vaccine as a control. In this chain, TRBV18 is recombined with TRBJ2-7; 9 central nucleotides agree with TRBD2. The CDR3 region reads CASSPNGLAKYEQYF. In nucleotides, the sequence is TGTGCCAGCTCACCCAATGGACTAGCGAAATACGAGCAGTACTTC. The full variable domain, with segments outside the CDR3 supplied by the reference TRBV18 and TRBJ2-7 proteins, appears as NAGVMQNPRHLVRRRGQEARLRCSPMKGHSHVYWYRQLPEEGLKFMVYLQKENIIDESGMPKERFSAEFPKEGPSILRIQQVVRGDSAAYFCASSPNGLAKYEQYFGPGTRLTVT.